The 27 T cell receptor beta chains below come from one sample, sequenced in a study of OX40 agonist ivuxolimab in advanced cancers. The protocol was immunoSEQ multiplex PCR, while the TCRdb copy is restricted to in-frame clones and leaves out a portion. The sample yields roughly 64,000 clones, roughly 85% seen once. The material was CD4+ or CD8+ T cells sorted from blood, obtained in a trial of the OX40 agonist ivuxolimab. The receptors derive from an adult with an advanced solid tumor such as melanoma, head and neck, liver or kidney cancer.

The rearrangement uses TRBV11-3 and TRBJ2-3; D is possibly TRBD2 (5 bases). V dropped 1 base and J dropped 6 bases, with 11 bases sitting between them. Germline V lookup: CDR1 SGHNT, CDR2 YENEEA. The CDR3 runs to 14 residues. The CDR3 sequence is CASSLAPAEDTQYF. CDR3 bases: TGTGCCAGCAGCTTAGCTCCAGCGGAGGATACGCAGTATTTT.

The chain combines TRBV29-1 with TRBJ1-3; D uncertain. With 6 bases removed from V and 1 base from J, the gap between germline ends came to 10 bases. CDR3 length: 13 residues. The germline V gene has CDR1 SQVTM and CDR2 ANQGSEA. The CDR3 DNA reads TGCAGCGTCCGCGAACTATCTGGAAACACCATATATTTT. Protein sequence: CSVRELSGNTIYF.

The chain has TRBV6-5 and TRBJ2-7, with D possibly being TRBD2 (6 bases). Per germline, CDR1 MNHEY and CDR2 SVGAGI. This CDR3 spans 14 amino acids. V was pared by 5 bases and J by 7 bases, with 18 bases between. This CDR3 is CASSLGTFAGEQYF. For the CDR3, the DNA is TGTGCCAGCAGTCTCGGGACCTTTGCGGGGGAGCAGTACTTC.

In this sample, this clone turned up once. This sequence joins TRBV19 and TRBJ2-1; 11 nucleotides agree with TRBD2. Germline CDR1 reads LNHDA; CDR2 reads SQIVND (reference sequence). J gave up 10 bases and V 1 base, and 6 bases lay outside the gene matches. There are 15 residues in the CDR3. The CDR3 coding sequence is TGTGCCAGTAGTATAGTTGGTAGCGGGGGGGAGGAGCAGTTCTTC. Translation: CASSIVGSGGEEQFF.

This chain links TRBV19 with TRBJ2-1; tentative D call: TRBD2 (6 bases). CDR1 is LNHDA, CDR2 SQIVND, per germline (reference sequence). This CDR3 comprises 16 residues. Trimming stripped 1 base from V and 5 bases from J, with 15 bases between. The CDR3 spells CASSIARLVPNNEQFF. The DNA for the CDR3 is TGTGCCAGTAGTATAGCCCGACTAGTACCCAACAATGAGCAGTTCTTC.

This chain connects TRBV18 to TRBJ2-7, with D tentatively TRBD1 (6 bases). CDR3 length equals 15 residues. Trimming removed 4 bases at V and 3 bases at J, with 16 bases between. Germline CDR1 KGHSH, CDR2 LQKENI. The CDR3 spells CASSRLDTGIYEQYF. The CDR3 DNA reads as TGTGCCAGCTCACGGCTAGATACAGGGATCTACGAGCAGTACTTC.

V is TRBV11-1 and J is TRBJ1-1; D perhaps matches TRBD1 (5 bases). Germline-derived CDR1 and CDR2 are SGHAT and FQDESV (reference sequence). V was shortened by 5 bases and J by 1 base, with 8 bases between the two germline ends. The length of the CDR3 is 13 residues. CDR3 in DNA: TGTGCCAGCAGCCCTCAGGGGAACACTGAAGCTTTCTTT. Protein sequence: CASSPQGNTEAFF. The full variable domain, completed using reference TRBV11-1 and TRBJ1-1, is EAEVAQSPRYKITEKSQAVAFWCDPISGHATLYWYRQILGQGPELLVQFQDESVVDDSQLPKDRFSAERLKGVDSTLKIQPAELGDSAMYLCASSPQGNTEAFFGQGTRLTVV.

V and J are TRBV9 and TRBJ1-2; D not certain. CDR3 size: 11 residues. Germline CDR1 reads SGDLS; CDR2 reads YYNGEE. Trimming pared 4 bases from V and 5 bases from J, leaving 6 bases between. CDR3 sequence: CASSSRYGYTF. In nucleotides, the CDR3 is TGTGCCAGCAGCTCCCGTTATGGCTACACCTTC.

This clone was seen only a few times. V gene TRBV5-4 combines with J gene TRBJ2-7; D uncertain. Germline V gives CDR1 SGHNT, CDR2 YYREEE (reference sequence). V lost 4 bases and J 4 bases, leaving 3 bases between the germline ends. The CDR3 covers 10 residues. The chain's CDR3 is CASSGYEQYF. The CDR3 bases are TGTGCCAGCAGCGGGTACGAGCAGTACTTC.

The rearrangement joins TRBV7-8 to TRBJ2-7; 9 bases are a match to TRBD1. CDR3 length equals 15 residues. Germline trimming cut 5 bases from V and 2 bases from J; bases unmatched to any gene: 7. Per the germline V gene, CDR1 is SGHVS and CDR2 is FQNEAQ. This CDR3 reads CASSIPGQGPYEQYF. In DNA, the CDR3 is TGTGCCAGCAGCATACCGGGACAGGGACCCTACGAGCAGTACTTC.

V gene TRBV5-4 combines with J gene TRBJ1-2, with 7 bases lining up with TRBD1. The CDR3 runs 15 residues. Trimming took 4 bases from V and 2 from J; bases not matched to a gene: 8. Germline V CDR1 and CDR2: SGHNT, YYREEE (reference sequence). The CDR3 is CASSLDPGQNYGYTF. CDR3 bases: TGTGCCAGCAGCCTCGATCCGGGACAGAACTATGGCTACACCTTC. The entire variable domain, with the rest obtained from reference TRBV5-4 and TRBJ1-2, is as follows: ETGVTQSPTHLIKTRGQQVTLRCSSQSGHNTVSWYQQALGQGPQFIFQYYREEENGRGNFPPRFSGLQFPNYSSELNVNALELDDSALYLCASSLDPGQNYGYTFGSGTRLTVV.

This sequence joins TRBV5-6 and TRBJ2-5, with 12 bases that match TRBD1. The V gene end was trimmed by 4 bases and the J gene end by 1 base; junction bases not matched to a gene: 5. Germline V lookup: CDR1 SGHDT, CDR2 YYEEEE. The CDR3 totals 16 residues. Here the CDR3 DNA reads TGTGCCAGCAGCAACCCGGGACAGGGGGCCCAAGAGACCCAGTACTTC. Its protein is CASSNPGQGAQETQYF.

This clone was observed a single time. The rearrangement uses TRBV20-1 and TRBJ2-5; D is uncertain. Germline-derived CDR1 and CDR2 are DFQATT and SNEGSKA (reference sequence). V was trimmed by 6 bases and J by 5 bases, leaving 7 bases between them. This CDR3 contains 10 residues. In DNA, the CDR3 is TGCAGTGCCTTAGGCGAGACCCAGTACTTC. It is translated as CSALGETQYF.

The V and J genes are TRBV14 and TRBJ2-2; possibly TRBD1 or TRBD2 for D (7 bases each). This CDR3 contains 19 residues. Germline CDR1 SGHDN, CDR2 FVKESK. The V and J ends lost 1 base and 0 bases respectively, with 18 bases between them. CDR3 loop: CASSQVRGGQRSNTGELFF. CDR3 bases: TGTGCCAGCAGCCAAGTCAGGGGGGGACAGCGCTCGAACACCGGGGAGCTGTTTTTT. Based on the CDR3 plus reference TRBV14 and TRBJ2-2, the full variable domain is EAGVTQFPSHSVIEKGQTVTLRCDPISGHDNLYWYRRVMGKEIKFLLHFVKESKQDESGMPNNRFLAERTGGTYSTLKVQPAELEDSGVYFCASSQVRGGQRSNTGELFFGEGSRLTVL.

The chain links TRBV6-6 to TRBJ1-1, with a weak D call TRBD1 (5 bases). CDR3 length equals 14 residues. Germline V gives CDR1 MNHNY, CDR2 SVGAGI (reference sequence). V dropped 5 bases and J dropped 8 bases, with 18 bases sitting between them. The CDR3 sequence: CASSGQKGWREAFF. For the CDR3, the DNA is TGTGCCAGCAGTGGGCAGAAGGGGTGGAGAGAAGCTTTCTTT.

This sequence joins TRBV6-1 and TRBJ1-4; a weak D match, TRBD1 (5 bases). V was pared by 0 bases and J by 2 bases, with 16 bases between. Germline CDR1 and CDR2: MNHNS and SASEGT. The CDR3 is 18 amino acids. The CDR3 here is CASSEALRGSATNEKLFF. The CDR3 coding sequence is TGTGCCAGCAGTGAAGCGCTACGGGGCAGTGCGACTAATGAAAAACTGTTTTTT.

The CDR3 region has the DNA TGTGCCAGTAGTATACAGGGAACTAATGAAAAACTGTTTTTT. Residues: CASSIQGTNEKLFF. The chain links TRBV19 to TRBJ1-4; possibly TRBD1 for D (5 bases). Germline CDR1 is LNHDA and CDR2 is SQIVND (reference sequence). The CDR3 consists of 14 residues. Trimming shortened V by 2 bases and J by 1 base, and 5 bases separated the two germline ends.

The chain combines TRBV27 with TRBJ2-5; D tentatively fits TRBD1 or TRBD2 (5 bases each). The better agreement between TRBJ2-7 and the DNA end casts doubt on the J call. The CDR3 is 14 amino acids. Germline CDR1 is MNHEY and CDR2 is SMNVEV (reference sequence). CDR3 region: CASSLSRGSYEQYF. CDR3 nucleotide sequence: TGTGCCAGCAGTTTATCGAGGGGTTCTTACGAGCAGTACTTC.

The gene calls are TRBV4-3 and TRBJ2-1; 8 bases are a match to TRBD2. Losses at the gene ends were 0 bases for V and 10 bases for J; bases not matched to a gene: 8. The CDR3 has 15 residues. The germline V gene has CDR1 LGHNA and CDR2 YSLEER. This CDR3 reads CASSQDWGTRIEQFF. The CDR3 nucleotides read TGCGCCAGCAGCCAAGATTGGGGGACTAGGATAGAGCAGTTCTTC.

The CDR3 DNA reads as TGTGCCAGCAGCGAGAATTCACCCCTCCACTTT. Protein product: CASSENSPLHF. The chain joins TRBV9 to TRBJ1-6; D is unresolved. The CDR3 is 11 residues long. V gave up 3 bases and J gave up 7 bases, with 2 bases separating them. CDR1 and CDR2 from the germline V gene are SGDLS and YYNGEE.

The J gene is TRBJ1-1, the V gene TRBV18; a weak D match, TRBD1 (6 bases). Per germline, CDR1 KGHSH and CDR2 LQKENI. This CDR3 has 14 residues. Deletions cut 4 bases from V and 4 bases from J, with 13 bases between. For the CDR3, the DNA is TGTGCCAGCTCACAAGCCCAGGGGTCCACTGAAGCTTTCTTT. Protein: CASSQAQGSTEAFF.

The J gene is TRBJ1-3, the V gene TRBV2, with D unclear. V lost 7 bases and J lost 0, with 13 bases in between. This CDR3 has 15 amino acids. Germline V CDR1 and CDR2: SNHLY, FYNNEI. CDR3 nucleotides: TGTGCCAGCAAAAGAGACACCAGCTCTGGAAACACCATATATTTT. This sequence encodes CASKRDTSSGNTIYF.

This rearrangement joins TRBV5-4 to TRBJ1-1, with 8 bases fitting TRBD1. V lost 10 bases and J lost 1; bases outside the gene matches: 9. Germline assignment: CDR1 SGHNT and CDR2 YYREEE (reference sequence). This CDR3 has 14 residues. The CDR3 bases are TGTGCCGCTCGTCCAGGGGGCGAGAACACTGAAGCTTTCTTT. Protein: CAARPGGENTEAFF.

This clone is a singleton in its sample. The genes are TRBV19 and TRBJ1-2, with 10 bases lining up with TRBD1. The CDR3 runs 13 residues. V shed 7 bases, J shed 4 bases, and the junction held 3 bases outside the gene matches. Per germline, CDR1 LNHDA and CDR2 SQIVND (reference sequence). CDR3: CASNDRGLYGYTF. The CDR3 nucleotides read TGTGCCAGTAATGACAGGGGGCTCTATGGCTACACCTTC.

The chain combines TRBV4-2 with TRBJ2-5; maybe TRBD1 (5 bases). The ends were cut back, 0 bases at V and 4 bases at J, with 6 bases in the middle. Germline V gene sequence: CDR1 LGHNA, CDR2 YNFKEQ. This CDR3 contains 13 residues. The CDR3 spells CASSQDQGETQYF. The DNA for the CDR3 is TGTGCCAGCAGCCAAGATCAGGGAGAGACCCAGTACTTC.

This clone has a single count. The chain joins TRBV12-5 to TRBJ1-3; D unresolved. Germline loops: CDR1 LGHNT, CDR2 FRNRAP. There are 16 residues in the CDR3. The germline V and J ends were trimmed by 7 bases and 0 bases, with 16 bases remaining between them. CDR3 coding DNA: TGTGCTAGTGAAAAAAATCGTGGCTTCTCTGGAAACACCATATATTTT. It codes for CASEKNRGFSGNTIYF. Filled out from reference TRBV12-5 and TRBJ1-3, the complete variable domain reads DARVTQTPRHKVTEMGQEVTMRCQPILGHNTVFWYRQTMMQGLELLAYFRNRAPLDDSGMPKDRFSAEMPDATLATLKIQPSEPRDSAVYFCASEKNRGFSGNTIYFGEGSWLTVV.

The J gene is TRBJ1-6, the V gene TRBV9; D is ambiguous. The CDR3 is 17 amino acids. Germline CDR1 is SGDLS and CDR2 is YYNGEE. Deletions cut 2 bases from V and 5 bases from J, with 17 bases between. The CDR3 region has the DNA TGTGCCAGCAGCGTGGGCGGTTTGATCCAAAATAATTCACCCCTCCACTTT. As protein: CASSVGGLIQNNSPLHF.